This is a list of T cell receptor beta chains from one sample in a study of spatial heterogeneity in lung cancer. TCRdb independently ran MiXCR on the 5' RACE reads; one entry per CDR3 protein. There are fewer than 20,000 distinct CDR3 sequences in the sample; more than 5.5% occur only once, and about 3.5% lies in the top ten. The source material was lung tumor tissue, sampled at surgery. These receptors were obtained from a female donor with early-stage non-small cell lung cancer. CDR3s include the opening cysteine and the closing phenylalanine or tryptophan. The order of the fields is J gene, clone size, D gene, V gene, CDR3 length, CDR3 DNA, CDR3 protein. A D gene is named only where the DNA matches it firmly. Where a row states a size, it is once, few, many or the class of an expanded clone; other rows omit it.

j_gene: TRBJ1-3; abundance: many; d_gene: -; v_gene: TRBV11-2; len: 16; CDR3nt: TGTGCCAGCAGCTCACTTAAGTCCCCTGATGGAAACACCATATATTTT; CDR3aa: CASSSLKSPDGNTIYF
j_gene: TRBJ2-3; abundance: many; d_gene: TRBD2; v_gene: TRBV18; len: 15; CDR3nt: TGTGCCAGCTCACCCGCATATCGGGAGGCAGATACGCAGTATTTT; CDR3aa: CASSPAYREADTQYF
j_gene: TRBJ2-5; abundance: many; d_gene: TRBD2; v_gene: TRBV28; len: 15; CDR3nt: TGTGCCAGCAGTTTGGCGGCGGGAGCCGGTGAGACCCAGTACTTC; CDR3aa: CASSLAAGAGETQYF
j_gene: TRBJ1-6; abundance: many; d_gene: -; v_gene: TRBV27; len: 13; CDR3nt: TGTGCCAGCGGGTTGGGCGGCGTTGGCCCCCTCCACTTT; CDR3aa: CASGLGGVGPLHF
j_gene: TRBJ2-3; abundance: few; d_gene: -; v_gene: TRBV20-1; len: 13; CDR3nt: TGCAGTGCTAGATCCCCACTGGGAGATACGCAGTATTTT; CDR3aa: CSARSPLGDTQYF
j_gene: TRBJ2-1; abundance: many; d_gene: -; v_gene: TRBV15; len: 12; CDR3nt: TGTGCCACCGCCGCGGGCTACAATGAGCAGTTCTTC; CDR3aa: CATAAGYNEQFF
j_gene: TRBJ1-6; abundance: many; d_gene: -; v_gene: TRBV7-8; len: 11; CDR3nt: TGTGCCAGCAGCTTAGGGGGTCCCCTCCACTTT; CDR3aa: CASSLGGPLHF
j_gene: TRBJ1-5; abundance: medium-sized; d_gene: -; v_gene: TRBV28; len: 15; CDR3nt: TGTGCCAGCAGTTTCTTCAAATATAGCAATCAGCCCCAGCATTTT; CDR3aa: CASSFFKYSNQPQHF
j_gene: TRBJ2-1; abundance: -; d_gene: -; v_gene: TRBV12-3/TRBV12-4; len: 12; CDR3nt: TGTGCCAGCAGTTTCAACTACAATGAGCAGTTCTTC; CDR3aa: CASSFNYNEQFF
j_gene: TRBJ1-1; abundance: many; d_gene: -; v_gene: TRBV11-2; len: 14; CDR3nt: TGTGCCAGCAGCTCACAGTGGGGGTACACTGAAGCTTTCTTT; CDR3aa: CASSSQWGYTEAFF
j_gene: TRBJ2-7; abundance: many; d_gene: -; v_gene: TRBV18; len: 13; CDR3nt: TGTGCCAGCTCACCACGGCGGGACCGTGAGCAGTACTTC; CDR3aa: CASSPRRDREQYF
j_gene: TRBJ2-7; abundance: medium-sized; d_gene: TRBD2; v_gene: TRBV6-6; len: 14; CDR3nt: TGTGCCAGCAGTTACTCGCGGGAGGGCTACGAGCAGTACTTC; CDR3aa: CASSYSREGYEQYF
j_gene: TRBJ1-4; abundance: many; d_gene: -; v_gene: TRBV27; len: 15; CDR3nt: TGTGCCAGCAGTCCAAGACACCTCCGTAATGAAAAACTGTTTTTT; CDR3aa: CASSPRHLRNEKLFF
j_gene: TRBJ2-1; abundance: -; d_gene: -; v_gene: TRBV5-1; len: 15; CDR3nt: TGCGCCAGCACCTCGAAGGCTAACACCTACAATGAGCAGTTCTTC; CDR3aa: CASTSKANTYNEQFF
j_gene: TRBJ2-7; abundance: -; d_gene: TRBD1; v_gene: TRBV30; len: 13; CDR3nt: TGTGCCTGGAAAAGGGACAGGGTTTACGAGCAGTACTTC; CDR3aa: CAWKRDRVYEQYF
j_gene: TRBJ1-1; abundance: many; d_gene: -; v_gene: TRBV30; len: 12; CDR3nt: TGTGCCTGGAGTGGGGTTGGCACTGAAGCTTTCTTT; CDR3aa: CAWSGVGTEAFF
j_gene: TRBJ1-4; abundance: many; d_gene: TRBD1; v_gene: TRBV7-9; len: 14; CDR3nt: TGTGCCAGCAGCCAGACGGGACAGGGCGGGAAACTGTTTTTT; CDR3aa: CASSQTGQGGKLFF
j_gene: TRBJ2-2; abundance: many; d_gene: -; v_gene: TRBV7-2; len: 12; CDR3nt: TGTGCCAGCAGCCTAAGAGCCGGGGAGCTGTTTTTT; CDR3aa: CASSLRAGELFF
j_gene: TRBJ2-7; abundance: many; d_gene: -; v_gene: TRBV12-3/TRBV12-4; len: 15; CDR3nt: TGTGCCAGCAAACTAGGGCAGGGTCTAGGGTACGAGCAGTACTTC; CDR3aa: CASKLGQGLGYEQYF
j_gene: TRBJ2-3; abundance: medium-sized; d_gene: TRBD2; v_gene: TRBV27; len: 14; CDR3nt: TGTGCCAGCAGCCGACGGGGGGGCACAGATACGCAGTATTTT; CDR3aa: CASSRRGGTDTQYF
j_gene: TRBJ2-5; abundance: many; d_gene: -; v_gene: TRBV28; len: 15; CDR3nt: TGTGCCAGCAGTCCCCGGGGGCTAGCCGATGAGACCCAGTACTTC; CDR3aa: CASSPRGLADETQYF
j_gene: TRBJ1-5; abundance: -; d_gene: -; v_gene: TRBV28; len: 15; CDR3nt: TGTGCCAGCAGTTGGGTCCCAGGGTCGGATCAGCCCCAGCATTTT; CDR3aa: CASSWVPGSDQPQHF
j_gene: TRBJ2-3; abundance: many; d_gene: TRBD2; v_gene: TRBV11-2; len: 16; CDR3nt: TGTGCCAGCAGCTTAAGGGCTAGCGGGGTCACAGATACGCAGTATTTT; CDR3aa: CASSLRASGVTDTQYF
j_gene: TRBJ2-7; abundance: many; d_gene: -; v_gene: TRBV18; len: 13; CDR3nt: TGTGCCAGCTCACCACCGGACAGCTACGAGCAGTACTTC; CDR3aa: CASSPPDSYEQYF
j_gene: TRBJ1-6; abundance: many; d_gene: TRBD1; v_gene: TRBV5-6; len: 15; CDR3nt: TGTGCCAGCAGCTTGGGACAGGGTTTTTGGTCACCCCTCCACTTT; CDR3aa: CASSLGQGFWSPLHF
j_gene: TRBJ2-5; abundance: few; d_gene: -; v_gene: TRBV15; len: 18; CDR3nt: TGTGCCACCAGCAGACCATACCGGAGCGGGCTGGACCAAGAGACCCAGTACTTC; CDR3aa: CATSRPYRSGLDQETQYF
j_gene: TRBJ2-3; abundance: many; d_gene: -; v_gene: TRBV7-2; len: 14; CDR3nt: TGTGCCAGCAGCTTTGACAGGTTGACAGATACGCAGTATTTT; CDR3aa: CASSFDRLTDTQYF
j_gene: TRBJ2-5; abundance: many; d_gene: -; v_gene: TRBV5-1; len: 13; CDR3nt: TGCGCCAGCAGCTTGGCTGGGAAGGAGACCCAGTACTTC; CDR3aa: CASSLAGKETQYF
j_gene: TRBJ2-5; abundance: many; d_gene: -; v_gene: TRBV12-3/TRBV12-4; len: 14; CDR3nt: TGTGCCAGCAGTCCAGGCTCAGGGCAAGAGACCCAGTACTTC; CDR3aa: CASSPGSGQETQYF
j_gene: TRBJ1-5; abundance: medium-sized; d_gene: -; v_gene: TRBV20-1; len: 13; CDR3nt: TGCAGTGCTCTGGGACAAATCAATCAGCCCCAGCATTTT; CDR3aa: CSALGQINQPQHF
j_gene: TRBJ2-7; abundance: medium-sized; d_gene: -; v_gene: TRBV5-1; len: 15; CDR3nt: TGCGCCAGCAGCTTGTATGGCCTAGCATCCTACGAGCAGTACTTC; CDR3aa: CASSLYGLASYEQYF